This T cell receptor (beta chain) was documented in a study of human T cells and chemical hapten exposure (dated by TCRdb to the early 2020s). Study-level background: Libraries were combined into a pool for sequencing, and differences in TCR yield between samples came mainly from small differences in library volumes within the pool. For every blood RNA sample, sequencing covered both the TCR alpha and TCR beta chains. The study tracked peripheral blood TCR repertoire changes in vivo during primary and secondary sensitization to the hapten diphenylcyclopropenone (DPC) in alopecia patients.

Trimming takes 6 bases from V and 2 bases from J, and the germline ends sit 15 bases apart. The CDR3 has 15 amino acids, counting the end cysteine and phenylalanine. Left in the record is the CDR3 DNA by itself, 45 bases read in frame from the first base. According to the germline V gene, CDR1 reads MNHEY and CDR2 reads SVGEGT. Per the publication, the time point label means: healthy volunteer bleed at 2 weeks. Total RNA was extracted from unfractionated whole blood that had been collected in Tempus Blood RNA tubes. Roughly 5 healthy volunteers acted as controls for TCR sequencing and had blood drawn at day 0, 2 weeks and 6 weeks. This clonotype has a count of ten or more. What this receptor recognizes is not known. No base quality information exists; no much larger clone differs at one position. Receptor amplification or capture employed RACE. The run used a NextSeq 500. During library preparation, unique molecular identifiers were attached to individual cDNA molecules so that TCRs could be counted quantitatively and reproducibly. The paper's processing steps were these. The median number of TCRs per sample was roughly 94,000, ranging from about 23,224 to 750,000. The Decombinator software suite was used to annotate the V, J and CDR3 of the TCR reads. For PS versus PT1 abundance plots, all samples were subsampled to the same number of TCRs (28,000). Expanded TCRs were defined as absent before sensitization and observed at least eight times at the 2-week time point. TCRdb passed the public sequencing reads through fastp at Q25 and MiXCR, retaining productive beta sequences. Each CDR3 protein gets just one entry, which takes the most common genes and DNA from the rows behind it. The V and J calls follow TCRdb's processing rather than the paper's. The sample table contains tens of thousands of distinct CDR3 sequences; only one count was recorded for around 4.5% of them. The ten biggest clones cover around 1.6% of the sample.

General study outcomes and caveats: Repeated subsampling changed both the strength of the expansion versus patch-test correlation and the threshold at which the correlation became significant. DPC sensitization did not change how many TCRs were above 1 in 1000 frequency, and no evidence was found of alterations in global repertoire structure.

The sample consisted of whole blood. In this chain, TRBV6-2 or TRBV6-3 is recombined with TRBJ2-3, with a tentative D gene TRBD1 over 5 matching bases. The receptor was isolated from a female donor in good health. Some clones in this sample may be carry-over from other donors' samples. Read as DNA, the sequence is TGTGCCAGCAGACCGTCGACAGAACTCACAGATACGCAGTATTTT. Its protein product is CASRPSTELTDTQYF.